This T cell receptor (beta chain) was documented in a study of cytomegalovirus exposure and HLA in healthy donors. Only in-frame clones appear in the TCRdb table, and some are missing; sequencing was by immunoSEQ multiplex PCR. This table has more than 300,000 clones, more than 80% appearing once. Regarding the study as a whole: Rare TCR sequences dominated, though some public TCRs recurred in many donors.

Per the germline V gene, CDR1 is SGHTA and CDR2 is FQGNSA. The CDR3 totals 17 residues. Trimming cost V 5 bases and J 2 bases, with 21 bases left between them. In regard to this clone: What it binds is not known.

Sequencing was performed on PBMCs. The V and J genes are TRBV7-2 and TRBJ2-5; D tentatively reads TRBD1 or TRBD2 (6 bases each). The receptor's source is a woman younger than 30 in good health and CMV-seronegative. The CDR3 DNA follows: TGTGCCAGCAGCCTAGGGGGTTGGGTTAGCGGACAAGAGACCCAGTACTTC. It yields the protein CASSLGGWVSGQETQYF.